This paragraph covers one TCR beta chain sequence. Method: immunoSEQ multiplex PCR; TCRdb's copy keeps in-frame clones and lacks some. The sample carries approximately 210,000 clones, 70% to 90% recorded once. Per germline, CDR1 MNHEY and CDR2 SMNVEV (reference sequence). V shed 6 bases and J shed 0 bases, with 18 bases lying between them. CDR3 size: 17 residues. This entry belongs to a study of blood T cell repertoires in COVID-19. The V and J genes are TRBV27 and TRBJ1-5, with D perhaps matching TRBD1 (5 bases). This receptor was obtained from a woman aged 45 to 65 with active or convalescent COVID-19. The sequencing input was peripheral blood. The DNA of the CDR3 is TGTGCCAGCAGACCCAGGACGGAGGGGTATAGCAATCAGCCCCAGCATTTT. Its protein product is CASRPRTEGYSNQPQHF.